Listed below are T cell receptor beta chains from one sample, sequenced in a study of T-cell reconstitution after alpha-beta-depleted transplantation in children. From the PCR reads, TCRdb called clonotypes with MiXCR, one entry per CDR3 protein. The sample records approximately 640,000 distinct CDR3 sequences, 16% being singletons. Sample: PBMCs from the stem cell graft donor, taken from the stem cell graft. These receptors all stem from a human donor who donated a stem cell graft to a child with acute myeloid leukemia. Each CDR3 is given without its conserved first and last residue. Each record gives: CDR3 length, V gene, J gene, CDR3 protein.

CDR3 length: 10; V gene: TRBV12-3/TRBV12-4; J gene: TRBJ1-4; CDR3 protein: ASSPQGEKLF
CDR3 length: 14; V gene: TRBV25-1; J gene: TRBJ1-2; CDR3 protein: ASSEYGQGINYGYT
CDR3 length: 12; V gene: TRBV2; J gene: TRBJ1-5; CDR3 protein: ASNGQNSNQPQH
CDR3 length: 11; V gene: TRBV24-1; J gene: TRBJ2-3; CDR3 protein: ATAPGGTDTQY
CDR3 length: 13; V gene: TRBV5-6; J gene: TRBJ1-1; CDR3 protein: ASNRWGRLNTEAF
CDR3 length: 12; V gene: TRBV10-3; J gene: TRBJ1-1; CDR3 protein: AIRGTGGNTEAF
CDR3 length: 12; V gene: TRBV28; J gene: TRBJ2-2; CDR3 protein: ASNPTGLGGELF
CDR3 length: 13; V gene: TRBV7-6; J gene: TRBJ1-5; CDR3 protein: ASTQQVQGNQPQH
CDR3 length: 11; V gene: TRBV20-1; J gene: TRBJ1-1; CDR3 protein: SASRGLNTEAF
CDR3 length: 14; V gene: TRBV7-2; J gene: TRBJ2-7; CDR3 protein: ASSVRTGTGGYEQY
CDR3 length: 15; V gene: TRBV28; J gene: TRBJ2-3; CDR3 protein: ASSLPRERVWADTQY
CDR3 length: 13; V gene: TRBV30; J gene: TRBJ1-2; CDR3 protein: AWTPGTGAGYGYT
CDR3 length: 22; V gene: TRBV12-3/TRBV12-4; J gene: TRBJ2-1; CDR3 protein: ASSLEPEQGAPGLAGSSYNEQF
CDR3 length: 11; V gene: TRBV30; J gene: TRBJ2-5; CDR3 protein: AWTPGRDETQY
CDR3 length: 19; V gene: TRBV6-2/TRBV6-3; J gene: TRBJ2-3; CDR3 protein: ASSYSTTSGGTSLSTDTQY
CDR3 length: 12; V gene: TRBV20-1; J gene: TRBJ1-4; CDR3 protein: SARGRSLNEKLF
CDR3 length: 12; V gene: TRBV5-1; J gene: TRBJ1-1; CDR3 protein: ASSFGGESTEAF
CDR3 length: 10; V gene: TRBV21-1; J gene: TRBJ1-1; CDR3 protein: ASSNPMTEAF
CDR3 length: 12; V gene: TRBV25-1; J gene: TRBJ2-2; CDR3 protein: ASSSGGRTGELF
CDR3 length: 14; V gene: TRBV20-1; J gene: TRBJ2-7; CDR3 protein: SARPSRDLPPYEQY
CDR3 length: 10; V gene: TRBV4-3; J gene: TRBJ2-7; CDR3 protein: ASSHGQDEQY
CDR3 length: 11; V gene: TRBV7-2; J gene: TRBJ1-6; CDR3 protein: ASSSFTFYPLH
CDR3 length: 13; V gene: TRBV20-1; J gene: TRBJ2-5; CDR3 protein: SARGQGLSEETQY
CDR3 length: 12; V gene: TRBV20-1; J gene: TRBJ1-2; CDR3 protein: SARDLAGFYGYT
CDR3 length: 13; V gene: TRBV20-1; J gene: TRBJ2-1; CDR3 protein: SPLKGGEAYNEQF
CDR3 length: 13; V gene: TRBV27; J gene: TRBJ2-1; CDR3 protein: ASSKRGGVDYEQF